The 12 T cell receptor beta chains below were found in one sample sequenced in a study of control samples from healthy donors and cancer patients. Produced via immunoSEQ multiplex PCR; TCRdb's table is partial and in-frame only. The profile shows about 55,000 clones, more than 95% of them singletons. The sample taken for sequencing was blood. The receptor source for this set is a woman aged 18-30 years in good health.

The CDR3 DNA follows: TGTGCCAGCAGTGAATATGCCGGGGCACAGATAAGTGAGCAGTTCTTC. It is translated as CASSEYAGAQISEQFF. The chain combines TRBV25-1 with TRBJ2-1; D might be TRBD1 or TRBD2, each matching 5 bases. V was cut by 0 bases and J by 9 bases, with 18 bases left in between. Germline lookup yields CDR1 MGHDK and CDR2 SYGVNS. CDR3 size: 16 residues.

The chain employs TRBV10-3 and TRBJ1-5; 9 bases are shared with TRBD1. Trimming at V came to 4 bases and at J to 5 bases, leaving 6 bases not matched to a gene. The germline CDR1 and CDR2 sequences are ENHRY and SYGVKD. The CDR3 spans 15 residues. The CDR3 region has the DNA TGTGCCATCAGTGGGGGGACAGGGTTCTATCAGCCCCAGCATTTT. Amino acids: CAISGGTGFYQPQHF.

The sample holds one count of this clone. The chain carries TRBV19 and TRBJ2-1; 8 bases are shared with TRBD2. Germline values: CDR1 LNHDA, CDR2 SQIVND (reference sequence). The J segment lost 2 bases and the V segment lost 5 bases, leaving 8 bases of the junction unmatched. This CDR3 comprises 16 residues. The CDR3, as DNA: TGTGCCAGTAGTTGGACTAGCAGAAGCACCTACAATGAGCAGTTCTTC. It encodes CASSWTSRSTYNEQFF.

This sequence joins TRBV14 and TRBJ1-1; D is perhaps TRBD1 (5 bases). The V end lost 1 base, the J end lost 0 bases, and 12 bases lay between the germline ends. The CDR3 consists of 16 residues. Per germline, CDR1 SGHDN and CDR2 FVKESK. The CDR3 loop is CASSQGGTVVNTEAFF. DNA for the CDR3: TGTGCCAGCAGCCAAGGGGGCACGGTAGTGAACACTGAAGCTTTCTTT.

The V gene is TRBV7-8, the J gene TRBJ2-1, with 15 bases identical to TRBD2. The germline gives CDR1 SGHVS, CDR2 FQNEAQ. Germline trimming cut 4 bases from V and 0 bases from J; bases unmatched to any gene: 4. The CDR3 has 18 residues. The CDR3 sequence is CASSSGLAGGSSYNEQFF. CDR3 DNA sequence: TGTGCCAGCAGCTCGGGACTAGCGGGGGGTTCCTCCTACAATGAGCAGTTCTTC. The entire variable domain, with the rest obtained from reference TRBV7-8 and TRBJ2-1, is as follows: GAGVSQSPRYKVAKRGQDVALRCDPISGHVSLFWYQQALGQGPEFLTYFQNEAQLDKSGLPSDRFFAERPEGSVSTLKIQRTQQEDSAVYLCASSSGLAGGSSYNEQFFGPGTRLTVL.

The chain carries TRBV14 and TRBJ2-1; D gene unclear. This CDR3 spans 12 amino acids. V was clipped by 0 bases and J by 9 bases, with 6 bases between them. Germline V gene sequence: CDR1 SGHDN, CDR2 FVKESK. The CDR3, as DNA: TGTGCCAGCAGCCAAGATCACACTGAGCAGTTCTTC. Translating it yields CASSQDHTEQFF.

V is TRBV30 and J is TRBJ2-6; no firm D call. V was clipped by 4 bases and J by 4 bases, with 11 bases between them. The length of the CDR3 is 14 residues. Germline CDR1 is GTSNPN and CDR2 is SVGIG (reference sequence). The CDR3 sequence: CAWNNVPGANVLTF. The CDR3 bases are TGTGCCTGGAACAACGTGCCCGGGGCCAACGTCCTGACTTTC.

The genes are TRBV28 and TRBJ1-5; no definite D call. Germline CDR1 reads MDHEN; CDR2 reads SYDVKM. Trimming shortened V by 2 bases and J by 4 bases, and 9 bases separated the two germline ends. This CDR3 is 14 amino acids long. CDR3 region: CASSLITDNQPQHF. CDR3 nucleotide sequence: TGTGCCAGCAGTTTAATAACAGATAATCAGCCCCAGCATTTT.

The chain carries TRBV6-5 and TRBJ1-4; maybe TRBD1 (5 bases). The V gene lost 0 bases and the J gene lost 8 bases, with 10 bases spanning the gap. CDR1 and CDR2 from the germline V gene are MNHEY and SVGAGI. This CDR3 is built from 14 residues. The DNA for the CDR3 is TGTGCCAGCAGTTACTCAGGGGAAGGGGAAAAACTGTTTTTT. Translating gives CASSYSGEGEKLFF.

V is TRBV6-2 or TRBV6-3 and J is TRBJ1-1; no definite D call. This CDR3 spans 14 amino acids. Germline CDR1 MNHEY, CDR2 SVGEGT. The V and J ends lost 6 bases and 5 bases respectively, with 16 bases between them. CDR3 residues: CASSLSSSGTEAFF. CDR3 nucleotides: TGTGCCAGCAGCCTATCCTCCTCGGGGACTGAAGCTTTCTTT.

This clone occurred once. The CDR3 DNA follows: TGCGCCAGCAGTGGGGAACGGGTCCCTCTCCACTTT. Protein: CASSGERVPLHF. The V and J genes are TRBV10-2 and TRBJ1-6; D unresolved. The CDR3 has 12 amino acids. Looked up from germline, CDR1 is WSHSY and CDR2 is SAAADI. Trimming stripped 4 bases from V and 16 bases from J, with 14 bases between.

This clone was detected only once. CDR3 nucleotide sequence: TGTGCCAGCAGCTTACACCTACAGGGAGTCGGGTTATCACCCCTCCACTTT. Amino acid sequence: CASSLHLQGVGLSPLHF. The V and J genes are TRBV13 and TRBJ1-6, with TRBD1 as a possible D gene (6 bases). In germline, CDR1 is PRHDT, CDR2 FYEKMQ (reference sequence). V lost 2 bases to trimming and J lost 10 bases, with 21 bases between them. This CDR3 comprises 17 residues.